The rows below give T cell receptor beta chains drawn from one sample of a study of T cell responses to AZD1222 COVID-19 vaccine. Clones were sequenced by immunoSEQ multiplex PCR, and TCRdb holds only the in-frame ones, with some missing. The repertoire holds more than 120,000 clones, with over 85% as singletons. Specimen: peripheral blood, collected 28 days after the second AZD1222 dose. Receptors were obtained from an adult who received the AZD1222 COVID-19 vaccine. The CDR3 runs from the conserved cysteine through the conserved F or W. A D gene is named only where the DNA matches it firmly. Clone size is shown for a subset of rows, as once, few, many or a class of expanded clone.

v_gene,d_gene,j_gene,abundance,CDR3aa,CDR3nt
TRBV30,-,TRBJ1-1,-,CAWSVYSTEAFF,TGTGCCTGGAGTGTATACAGCACTGAAGCTTTCTTT
TRBV6-5,-,TRBJ1-2,-,CAGDRNDYGYTF,TGTGCCGGCGACAGAAACGACTATGGCTACACCTTC
TRBV5-1,TRBD1,TRBJ2-1,-,CASTRGDGVKGAAYNEQFF,TGCGCCAGCACCCGTGGGGATGGCGTTAAGGGGGCGGCCTACAATGAGCAGTTCTTC
TRBV2,-,TRBJ2-3,-,CASIARYGTDTQYF,TGTGCTTCTATTGCAAGGTACGGCACAGATACGCAGTATTTT
TRBV6-2/TRBV6-3,TRBD1,TRBJ1-3,-,CASSRPGTAGNTIYF,TGTGCCAGCAGCCGTCCCGGGACAGCAGGAAACACCATATATTTT
TRBV10-3,-,TRBJ2-7,-,CAISETFGVWYEQYF,TGTGCCATCAGCGAAACATTCGGTGTGTGGTACGAGCAGTACTTC
TRBV24-1,-,TRBJ1-1,-,CATSSGTTEAFF,TGTGCCACCAGTTCGGGGACCACTGAAGCTTTCTTT
TRBV13,-,TRBJ2-7,once,CASSLKGAPYEQYF,TGTGCCAGCAGCTTAAAGGGAGCCCCCTACGAGCAGTACTTC
TRBV2,-,TRBJ1-1,-,CASRGTYMNTEAFF,TGTGCCAGCAGGGGGACATACATGAACACTGAAGCTTTCTTT
TRBV6-2/TRBV6-3,TRBD2,TRBJ2-7,once,CASSYSLAESSYEQYF,TGTGCCAGCAGTTACTCCCTAGCGGAGAGCTCCTACGAGCAGTACTTC
TRBV29-1,-,TRBJ1-1,-,CSVDGTNTEAFF,TGCAGCGTTGATGGGACGAACACTGAAGCTTTCTTT
TRBV6-2/TRBV6-3,TRBD1,TRBJ1-1,-,CASSWWPGGKNTEAFF,TGTGCCAGCAGTTGGTGGCCAGGGGGCAAGAACACTGAAGCTTTCTTT
TRBV6-5,-,TRBJ1-2,once,CASSPRRGARGYTF,TGTGCCAGCAGTCCTCGGCGGGGGGCTCGGGGCTACACCTTC
TRBV4-1,-,TRBJ1-5,-,CASSQVMGLGEPQHF,TGCGCCAGCAGCCAAGTAATGGGGCTAGGGGAGCCCCAGCATTTT
TRBV2,TRBD2,TRBJ2-1,-,CASTVRTSGNEQFF,TGTGCCAGCACCGTGCGGACTAGCGGTAATGAGCAGTTCTTC
TRBV19,-,TRBJ1-4,-,CAARPGPAATNEKLFF,TGTGCCGCAAGACCCGGCCCGGCAGCAACTAATGAAAAACTGTTTTTT
TRBV2,-,TRBJ2-4,few,CASSLNIQYF,TGTGCCAGCAGCCTCAACATTCAGTACTTC
TRBV5-1,-,TRBJ2-5,once,CASSLYRQETQYF,TGCGCCAGCAGCTTGTACAGGCAGGAGACCCAGTACTTC
TRBV27,-,TRBJ1-6,-,CASSTTVLNNSPLHF,TGTGCCAGCAGTACGACAGTCCTTAATAATTCACCCCTCCACTTT
TRBV6-2/TRBV6-3,-,TRBJ1-5,-,CASSSQGRHQPQHF,TGTGCCAGCAGCTCACAGGGTCGCCATCAGCCCCAGCATTTT
TRBV7-9,-,TRBJ2-1,once,CASSLITGLNEQFF,TGTGCCAGCAGCTTAATAACAGGGTTGAATGAGCAGTTCTTC
TRBV5-4,-,TRBJ1-6,-,CASSPHPGDSPLHF,TGTGCCAGCAGCCCCCACCCAGGAGATTCACCCCTCCACTTT
TRBV6-5,TRBD1,TRBJ2-5,-,CASRSTGTPMTQYF,TGTGCCAGCAGATCGACAGGGACCCCCATGACCCAGTACTTC
TRBV28,-,TRBJ2-7,-,CASSFPGNTYEQYF,TGTGCCAGCAGTTTTCCAGGAAATACCTACGAGCAGTACTTC
TRBV4-2,-,TRBJ2-5,-,CASSQEGGVGETQYF,TGTGCCAGCAGCCAAGAAGGAGGGGTCGGCGAGACCCAGTACTTC
TRBV28,TRBD1,TRBJ1-4,-,CASSQRGLTNEKLFF,TGTGCCAGCAGTCAAAGGGGGCTAACTAATGAAAAACTGTTTTTT
TRBV7-8,-,TRBJ1-1,-,CASSFPAVTEAFF,TGTGCCAGCAGCTTCCCAGCGGTGACTGAAGCTTTCTTT
TRBV3-1/TRBV3-2,-,TRBJ2-2,-,CASTPRGRAGELFF,TGTGCCAGCACCCCTCGGGGGCGGGCCGGGGAGCTGTTTTTT
TRBV19,-,TRBJ2-2,-,CASRGFENTGELFF,TGTGCCAGTAGAGGGTTCGAGAACACCGGGGAGCTGTTTTTT
TRBV29-1,TRBD1,TRBJ1-1,-,CSVVGQGGSLNTEAFF,TGCAGCGTTGTTGGGCAGGGGGGGAGTTTGAACACTGAAGCTTTCTTT
TRBV28,-,TRBJ2-7,-,CASSLTGTLSYEQYF,TGTGCCAGCAGTTTAACCGGGACCCTCTCCTACGAGCAGTACTTC
TRBV29-1,TRBD1,TRBJ2-7,-,CSVLQQGAPFSHEQYF,TGCAGCGTTCTACAACAGGGGGCTCCATTTTCCCACGAGCAGTACTTC
TRBV5-6,-,TRBJ2-5,few,CASSRSTKIGETQYF,TGTGCCAGCAGCAGGAGTACAAAAATAGGGGAGACCCAGTACTTC
TRBV9,-,TRBJ1-1,-,CASSVEADQTAFF,TGTGCCAGCAGCGTAGAAGCGGACCAGACGGCTTTCTTT
TRBV7-2,TRBD1,TRBJ1-1,-,CASSPYRDRGNTEAFF,TGTGCCAGCAGCCCATACCGGGACAGGGGGAACACTGAAGCTTTCTTT
TRBV6-5,-,TRBJ1-2,-,CASSYAENYGYTF,TGTGCCAGCAGTTACGCAGAAAACTATGGCTACACCTTC
TRBV6-4,-,TRBJ2-7,-,CASSTDFREQYF,TGTGCCAGCAGTACCGACTTTCGCGAGCAGTACTTC
TRBV27,TRBD1,TRBJ1-4,-,CASSLTGRGQGTEKLFF,TGTGCCAGCAGTTTAACTGGGCGGGGACAGGGGACTGAAAAACTGTTTTTT
TRBV7-9,-,TRBJ1-5,-,CASSQDNQPQHF,TGTGCCAGCAGCCAGGATAATCAGCCCCAGCATTTT
TRBV12-3/TRBV12-4,-,TRBJ1-1,-,CASISRREAFF,TGTGCCAGCATATCGCGCAGAGAAGCTTTCTTT
TRBV6-5,-,TRBJ1-2,-,CATIRRSSEESYTF,TGTGCCACCATTCGCAGGTCCAGTGAAGAGAGCTACACCTTC
TRBV18,-,TRBJ2-7,-,CASSPSRRASYEQYF,TGTGCCAGCTCACCTTCAAGGAGGGCCTCCTACGAGCAGTACTTC
TRBV7-9,-,TRBJ2-2,-,CASSLGLGRNTGELFF,TGTGCCAGCAGCTTAGGTCTGGGACGGAACACCGGGGAGCTGTTTTTT
TRBV5-4,-,TRBJ2-7,-,CASSLGPLANYEQYF,TGTGCCAGCAGCTTGGGGCCCTTGGCCAATTACGAGCAGTACTTC
TRBV7-2,-,TRBJ1-1,-,CASRQTLDTEAFF,TGTGCCAGCAGACAGACCCTGGACACTGAAGCTTTCTTT
TRBV28,-,TRBJ1-6,-,CASSLTGRPLHF,TGTGCCAGCAGTCTAACAGGAAGACCCCTCCACTTT
TRBV5-6,-,TRBJ2-7,-,CASSQGLPFSYEQYF,TGTGCCAGCAGCCAGGGACTCCCGTTCTCCTACGAGCAGTACTTC
TRBV4-1,-,TRBJ2-3,-,CASSQAQYF,TGCGCCAGCAGCCAGGCGCAGTATTTT
TRBV6-5,-,TRBJ2-7,-,CASSRQGLYEQYF,TGTGCCAGCAGCCGACAGGGACTCTACGAGCAGTACTTC
TRBV29-1,TRBD1,TRBJ2-3,-,CSVVIPPGQGTDTQYF,TGCAGCGTTGTTATTCCTCCGGGACAGGGAACAGATACGCAGTATTTT
TRBV4-2,-,TRBJ2-7,-,CASSQDQLTYEQYF,TGTGCCAGCAGCCAAGATCAGTTAACCTACGAGCAGTACTTC
TRBV9,-,TRBJ1-2,-,CASSVRERDGYTF,TGTGCCAGCAGCGTCAGGGAACGGGATGGCTACACCTTC
TRBV7-3,-,TRBJ2-1,-,CASSSTRGEQFF,TGTGCCAGCAGCTCCACGCGTGGAGAGCAGTTCTTC
TRBV5-1,TRBD2,TRBJ2-3,-,CASSLSLAGVYDTQYF,TGCGCCAGCAGCTTGTCGCTAGCGGGAGTGTATGATACGCAGTATTTT